Included here is one T cell receptor (beta chain) sequence, with context. Recruits, aged about 18 to 100 years, lived in 24 US areas. No more than 2 weeks before study entry, exposed participants had met a case of COVID-19. The germline V gene encodes CDR1 MNHEY and CDR2 SMNVEV (reference sequence). V lost 3 bases and J lost 2; bases outside the gene matches: 7. The CDR3 has 18 residues. Generated by immunoSEQ multiplex PCR, the TCRdb table keeps only in-frame clones and is missing some. Of some 270,000 clones in the sample, roughly 88% were seen once. This sample stems from a study of blood T cell repertoires in COVID-19. Study-level background: Donors in the United States, Italy and Spain gave samples during acute or convalescent COVID-19. Sources were T cells, B-cell-depleted T cells, or PBMCs; the material itself was cDNA or gDNA.

The rearrangement joins TRBV27 to TRBJ2-5; 15 nucleotides match TRBD2. The receptor was isolated from a woman in her 40s who had been exposed to COVID-19. The specimen sequenced was PBMCs or T cells enriched from blood (not recorded which). The CDR3 nucleotides are TGTGCCAGCAGTTTCTCCGGACTAGCGGGGGGGAGACAAGAGACCCAGTACTTC. Amino acids: CASSFSGLAGGRQETQYF.